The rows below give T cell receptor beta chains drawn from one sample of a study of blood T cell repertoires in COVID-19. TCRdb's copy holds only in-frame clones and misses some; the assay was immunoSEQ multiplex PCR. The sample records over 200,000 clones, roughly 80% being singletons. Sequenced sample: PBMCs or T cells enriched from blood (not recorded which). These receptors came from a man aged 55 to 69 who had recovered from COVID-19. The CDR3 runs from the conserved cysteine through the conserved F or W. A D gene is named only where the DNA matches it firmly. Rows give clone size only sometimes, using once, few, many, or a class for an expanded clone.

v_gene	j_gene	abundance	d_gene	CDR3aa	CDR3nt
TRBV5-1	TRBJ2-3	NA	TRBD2	CASSLALSGGVLTDTQYF	TGCGCCAGCAGCTTGGCCTTAAGTGGGGGGGTCCTCACAGATACGCAGTATTTT
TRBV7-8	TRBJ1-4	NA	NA	CASSQTATNEKLFF	TGTGCCAGCAGCCAAACAGCAACTAATGAAAAACTGTTTTTT
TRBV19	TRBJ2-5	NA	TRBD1	CASSRAGQGARETQYF	TGTGCCAGTAGTAGGGCGGGACAGGGGGCGAGAGAGACCCAGTACTTC
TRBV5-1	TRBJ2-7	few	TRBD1	CASSSGTGGTEQYF	TGCGCCAGCAGCTCCGGGACAGGGGGCACCGAGCAGTACTTC
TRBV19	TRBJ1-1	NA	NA	CASSIGKPGGAAFF	TGTGCCAGTAGTATAGGCAAGCCGGGGGGAGCAGCTTTCTTT
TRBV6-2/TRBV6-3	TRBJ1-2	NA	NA	CASSYDRQRYGYTF	TGTGCCAGCAGTTACGACAGGCAGCGGTATGGCTACACCTTC
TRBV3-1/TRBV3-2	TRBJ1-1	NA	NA	CASSQDLRTEAFF	TGTGCCAGCAGCCAAGATCTCCGGACTGAAGCTTTCTTT
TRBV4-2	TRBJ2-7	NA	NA	CASSQATSDQYEQYF	TGTGCCAGCAGCCAAGCGACTAGTGATCAGTACGAGCAGTACTTC
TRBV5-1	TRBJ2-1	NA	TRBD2	CASSRGLAGDNEQFF	TGCGCCAGCAGCCGCGGACTAGCGGGGGACAATGAGCAGTTCTTC
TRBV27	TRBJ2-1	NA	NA	CASSLNVRGPYNEQFF	TGTGCCAGCAGTTTAAACGTGCGGGGGCCCTACAATGAGCAGTTCTTC
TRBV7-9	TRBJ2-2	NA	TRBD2	CASSRDSGTGELFF	TGTGCCAGCAGCCGGGATAGCGGGACCGGGGAGCTGTTTTTT
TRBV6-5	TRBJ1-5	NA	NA	CASRPQGNQPQHF	TGTGCCAGCAGGCCCCAGGGGAATCAGCCCCAGCATTTT
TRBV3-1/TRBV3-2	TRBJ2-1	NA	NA	CASSQDGGYSYNEQFF	TGTGCCAGCAGCCAAGATGGAGGGTACTCCTACAATGAGCAGTTCTTC
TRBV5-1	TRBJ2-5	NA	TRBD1	CASSFWTGSLLETQYF	TGCGCCAGCAGCTTCTGGACAGGGTCCCTTTTAGAGACCCAGTACTTC
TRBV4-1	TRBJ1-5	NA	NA	CASSQEGGGGGPQHF	TGCGCCAGCAGCCAAGAGGGAGGAGGCGGGGGGCCCCAGCATTTT
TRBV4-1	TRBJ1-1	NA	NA	CASSQDGGDTEAFF	TGCGCCAGCAGCCAAGACGGGGGAGACACTGAAGCTTTCTTT
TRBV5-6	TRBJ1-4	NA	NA	CASSFPTETGEKLFF	TGTGCCAGCAGCTTCCCGACAGAGACAGGAGAAAAACTGTTTTTT
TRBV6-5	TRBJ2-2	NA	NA	CASSYWRQNTGELFF	TGTGCCAGCAGTTACTGGCGGCAGAACACCGGGGAGCTGTTTTTT
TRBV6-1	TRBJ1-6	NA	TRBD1	CASSEIGTGHSPLHF	TGTGCCAGCAGTGAAATCGGGACAGGGCATTCACCCCTCCACTTT
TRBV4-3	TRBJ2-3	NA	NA	CASSQDHDLSTDTQYF	TGCGCCAGCAGCCAAGACCACGACTTGAGCACAGATACGCAGTATTTT
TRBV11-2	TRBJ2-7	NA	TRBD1	CASSLVDRGQEQYF	TGTGCCAGCAGCTTAGTCGACAGGGGGCAAGAGCAGTACTTC
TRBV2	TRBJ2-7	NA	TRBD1	CASSAEGGYYEQYF	TGTGCCAGCAGTGCGGAAGGGGGCTACTACGAGCAGTACTTC
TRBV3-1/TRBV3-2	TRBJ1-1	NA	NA	CASSQDSNTEAFF	TGTGCCAGCAGCCAAGACAGTAACACTGAAGCTTTCTTT
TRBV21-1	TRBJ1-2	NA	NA	CASFKDGGKAYTF	TGTGCCAGCTTCAAAGACGGGGGAAAGGCCTACACCTTC
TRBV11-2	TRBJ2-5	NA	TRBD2	CASSLVSTSGGPETQYF	TGTGCCAGCAGCTTAGTTTCGACTAGCGGGGGGCCGGAGACCCAGTACTTC
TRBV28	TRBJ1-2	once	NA	CASSSNEGTGYGYTF	TGTGCCAGCAGTTCAAACGAGGGCACGGGGTATGGCTACACCTTC
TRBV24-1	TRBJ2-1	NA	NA	CATSRGDNNEQFF	TGTGCCACCAGTCGGGGGGACAACAATGAGCAGTTCTTC
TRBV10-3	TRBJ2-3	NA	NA	CAISDTAATDTQYF	TGTGCCATCAGTGACACCGCGGCCACAGATACGCAGTATTTT
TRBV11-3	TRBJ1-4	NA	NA	CASGGANEKLFF	TGTGCCAGCGGGGGGGCTAATGAAAAACTGTTTTTT
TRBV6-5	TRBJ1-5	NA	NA	CASSISGSVHQPQHF	TGTGCCAGCAGTATCTCAGGGTCTGTACATCAGCCCCAGCATTTT
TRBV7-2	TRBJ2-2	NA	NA	CASSLLGGANTGELFF	TGTGCCAGCAGCCTCCTAGGGGGAGCGAACACCGGGGAGCTGTTTTTT
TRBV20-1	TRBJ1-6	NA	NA	CSGGENSPLHF	TGCAGTGGGGGGGAAAATTCACCCCTCCACTTT
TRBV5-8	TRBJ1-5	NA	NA	CASSLVRGLNQPQHF	TGTGCCAGCAGCTTGGTTAGGGGACTGAATCAGCCCCAGCATTTT
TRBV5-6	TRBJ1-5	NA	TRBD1	CASSRRTGSSQPQHF	TGTGCCAGCAGCCGAAGGACAGGGAGCAGTCAGCCCCAGCATTTT
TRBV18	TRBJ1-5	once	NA	CASSSGQRLQPQHF	TGTGCCAGCTCATCAGGACAGCGGCTTCAGCCCCAGCATTTT
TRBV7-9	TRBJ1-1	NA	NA	CASSLFGGAGMNTEAFF	TGTGCCAGCAGCTTATTTGGCGGGGCGGGAATGAACACTGAAGCTTTCTTT